Each of the 26 T cell receptor beta chains below was sequenced from the same sample in a study of blood T cell repertoires in COVID-19. The assay was immunoSEQ multiplex PCR, and TCRdb's table has in-frame clones only and misses some. The sample lists approximately 300,000 clones, over 90% seen once, with less than 4% in the top ten. The sequencing input was PBMCs or T cells enriched from blood (not recorded which). The origin of the receptors is a young woman who had been exposed to COVID-19.

A note on this clone: At one end the junction does not follow the germline gene, possibly because of a read error. The chain recombines TRBV6-1 with TRBJ1-2; D call uncertain. This CDR3 spans 14 amino acids. Germline CDR1 is MNHNS and CDR2 is SASEGT. CDR3 loop: CASSEAGGSWGYTF. CDR3 nucleotide sequence: TGTGCCAGCAGCGAAGCCGGAGGGTCTTGGGGCTACACCTTC.

This rearrangement joins TRBV18 to TRBJ1-5; D is possibly TRBD1 (5 bases). Germline V lookup: CDR1 KGHSH, CDR2 LQKENI. Deletions cut 6 bases from V and 7 bases from J, with 16 bases between. This CDR3 region has 14 residues. This CDR3 is CASSRVPGEQPQHF. The CDR3 DNA is TGTGCCAGCTCCCGGGTCCCGGGGGAGCAGCCCCAGCATTTT.

The chain combines TRBV9 with TRBJ1-2; maybe TRBD1 (5 bases). The length of the CDR3 is 15 residues. With 0 bases removed from V and 0 bases from J, the gap between germline ends came to 9 bases. Germline V gene lookup returns CDR1 SGDLS and CDR2 YYNGEE. For the CDR3, the DNA is TGTGCCAGCAGCGTAGTGTCGACAGCTAACTATGGCTACACCTTC. Translated, it gives CASSVVSTANYGYTF.

V and J are TRBV4-1 and TRBJ1-5; maybe TRBD1 (5 bases). V was pared by 2 bases and J by 5 bases, with 16 bases between. CDR3 length: 16 residues. Germline CDR1 reads MGHRA; CDR2 reads YSYEKL. The CDR3 DNA reads TGCGCCAGCAGCCAACAGGGCAGGAGCCGAGATCAGCCCCAGCATTTT. This gives the protein CASSQQGRSRDQPQHF.

The chain recombines TRBV6-1 with TRBJ1-2; perhaps TRBD1 as D (5 bases). CDR3 length: 14 amino acids. Trimming left V 2 bases short and J 4 bases short, with 11 bases between. In germline, CDR1 is MNHNS, CDR2 SASEGT. The CDR3 DNA is TGTGCCAGCAGTGAATTTTCAGGGATCTATGGCTACACCTTC. This encodes CASSEFSGIYGYTF.

The V call is TRBV14, the J call TRBJ2-3; 10 bases map to TRBD2. The V segment lost 4 bases and the J segment 1 base; nucleotides outside the gene matches: 5. Per the germline V gene, CDR1 is SGHDN and CDR2 is FVKESK. The CDR3 extends over 16 amino acids. CDR3 in amino acids: CASSPATSGGTDTQYF. The CDR3 DNA reads as TGTGCCAGCAGCCCCGCAACTAGCGGGGGCACAGATACGCAGTATTTT.

The gene calls are TRBV6-5 and TRBJ1-2, with D possibly TRBD1 on 6 matching bases. The CDR3 spans 14 residues. Germline assignment: CDR1 MNHEY and CDR2 SVGAGI. V was clipped by 6 bases and J by 5 bases, with 16 bases between them. The DNA for the CDR3 is TGTGCCAGCAGAGACCAGGGGCGTCGTTATGGCTACACCTTC. It translates to CASRDQGRRYGYTF.

This sequence joins TRBV3-1 (or the pseudogene TRBV3-2) and TRBJ2-7; TRBD1 matches 9 bases. Trimming at V came to 3 bases and at J to 0 bases, leaving 6 bases not matched to a gene. Germline assignment: CDR1 LGHDT and CDR2 YNNKEL (reference sequence). The CDR3 loop spans 16 amino acids. The CDR3 region is CASSQTGTGPSYEQYF. The CDR3 DNA is TGTGCCAGCAGCCAGACCGGGACAGGGCCCTCCTACGAGCAGTACTTC.

This chain joins TRBV5-1 and TRBJ1-2; D is possibly TRBD1 (5 bases). This CDR3 has 13 amino acids. Deletions cut 5 bases from V and 5 bases from J, with 13 bases between. Germline assignment: CDR1 SGHRS and CDR2 YFSETQ. For the CDR3, the DNA is TGCGCCAGCAGATTGACAGACCTTTATGGCTACACCTTC. This codes for CASRLTDLYGYTF.

This chain uses TRBV24-1 with TRBJ1-1, with D possibly TRBD1 on 6 matching bases. Deletions cut 6 bases from V and 5 bases from J, with 15 bases between. The CDR3 contains 14 residues. The germline V gene has CDR1 KGHDR and CDR2 SFDVKD. The CDR3 DNA reads TGTGCCACCAGTTCAAACAGGGAAGGAACTGAAGCTTTCTTT. Its protein product is CATSSNREGTEAFF.

The rearrangement links TRBV7-6 to TRBJ1-2; D ambiguous. Germline-derived CDR1 and CDR2 are SGHVS and FNYEAQ. This CDR3 is 16 amino acids long. Trimming stripped 2 bases from V and 4 bases from J, with 17 bases between. The CDR3 here is CASSLTPAASGYGYTF. CDR3 bases: TGTGCCAGCAGCTTAACCCCAGCGGCGTCGGGCTATGGCTACACCTTC.

This chain joins TRBV15 and TRBJ1-6; D not certain. The length of the CDR3 is 14 residues. V lost 0 bases and J 7 bases, leaving 7 bases between the germline ends. Germline values: CDR1 LNHNV, CDR2 YYDKDF (reference sequence). The CDR3 is CATSRDGQNSPLHF. Here the CDR3 DNA reads TGTGCCACCAGCAGAGATGGGCAGAATTCACCCCTCCACTTT.

This clone was seen a single time. The genes are TRBV5-1 and TRBJ2-3, with 7 bases aligning to TRBD1. The CDR3 length is 15 residues. The V gene end was trimmed by 2 bases and the J gene end by 2 bases; junction bases not matched to a gene: 5. Germline V lookup: CDR1 SGHRS, CDR2 YFSETQ. The CDR3 here is CASSLGQDITDTQYF. The CDR3 DNA reads TGCGCCAGCAGCTTAGGACAGGACATCACAGATACGCAGTATTTT. Complete variable domain (other parts from reference TRBV5-1 and TRBJ2-3): KAGVTQTPRYLIKTRGQQVTLSCSPISGHRSVSWYQQTPGQGLQFLFEYFSETQRNKGNFPGRFSGRQFSNSRSEMNVSTLELGDSALYLCASSLGQDITDTQYFGPGTRLTVL.

The CDR3 loop reads CASRDFRGTSNTEAFF. CDR3 sequence (DNA): TGCGCCAGCAGAGACTTTAGGGGGACCTCGAACACTGAAGCTTTCTTT. This rearrangement joins TRBV5-1 to TRBJ1-1; a weak D match, TRBD1 (6 bases). V shed 5 bases and J shed 1 base, with 18 bases lying between them. Germline lookup yields CDR1 SGHRS and CDR2 YFSETQ. The CDR3 spans 16 residues.

The chain recombines TRBV5-1 with TRBJ1-1; a weak D match, TRBD1 (5 bases). This CDR3 is 13 amino acids long. Per germline, CDR1 SGHRS and CDR2 YFSETQ. V was shortened by 7 bases and J by 0 bases, with 10 bases between the two germline ends. CDR3 DNA: TGCGCCAGCGGCGGACAATTGAACACTGAAGCTTTCTTT. Encoded protein: CASGGQLNTEAFF.

The rearrangement uses TRBV6-2 or TRBV6-3 and TRBJ1-2, with D hard to call. Germline V gives CDR1 MNHEY, CDR2 SVGEGT. The V end was cut by 4 bases, the J end by 8 bases, with 26 bases between. CDR3 length: 17 residues. This chain's CDR3 is CASSFLSGLLTMVGYTF. The CDR3 DNA reads as TGTGCCAGCAGTTTTCTCTCTGGACTGTTAACTATGGTCGGCTACACCTTC.

The chain is built from TRBV5-6 and TRBJ1-2; tentative D call: TRBD1 (5 bases). CDR1 and CDR2 (germline): SGHDT, YYEEEE. V lost 4 bases and J 5 bases, leaving 12 bases between the germline ends. This CDR3 has 13 amino acids. CDR3 sequence reads: CASSPLGGYGYTF. The CDR3 region has the DNA TGTGCCAGCAGCCCTCTTGGGGGGTATGGCTACACCTTC.

This chain links TRBV14 with TRBJ1-1; D gene ambiguous. This CDR3 comprises 17 residues. V was clipped by 3 bases and J by 0 bases, with 17 bases between them. CDR1 SGHDN and CDR2 FVKESK come from the germline V gene. Here the CDR3 reads CASSHGLRGRLNTEAFF. The CDR3 DNA reads as TGTGCCAGCAGCCATGGGTTACGAGGCAGACTGAACACTGAAGCTTTCTTT. The whole variable domain, filled in from reference TRBV14 and TRBJ1-1, reads EAGVTQFPSHSVIEKGQTVTLRCDPISGHDNLYWYRRVMGKEIKFLLHFVKESKQDESGMPNNRFLAERTGGTYSTLKVQPAELEDSGVYFCASSHGLRGRLNTEAFFGQGTRLTVV.

The chain carries TRBV3-1 (or the pseudogene TRBV3-2) and TRBJ1-2, with TRBD1 identical over 10 bases. The V gene end was trimmed by 1 base and the J gene end by 4 bases; junction bases not matched to a gene: 6. Per germline, CDR1 LGHDT and CDR2 YNNKEL (reference sequence). The CDR3 length is 16 residues. CDR3 protein: CASSQADRGPAYGYTF. Here the CDR3 DNA reads TGTGCCAGCAGCCAAGCCGACAGGGGGCCGGCCTATGGCTACACCTTC.

This chain joins TRBV12-5 and TRBJ1-2; D unclear. Germline CDR1 is LGHNT and CDR2 is FRNRAP. The V and J ends lost 6 bases and 3 bases respectively, with 11 bases between them. This CDR3 contains 13 residues. The CDR3 DNA follows: TGTGCTAGTGGCCGGGAGAGCCACTATGGCTACACCTTC. This gives the protein CASGRESHYGYTF.

This clone came up a few times. CDR3 DNA sequence: TGTGCCAGCAGCTTCGATATAGGGACAGGATATGGCTACACCTTC. The encoded protein is CASSFDIGTGYGYTF. This chain links TRBV7-2 with TRBJ1-2; 8 positions match TRBD1. Trimming removed 3 bases from V and 5 bases from J; junction bases left unmatched: 8. Germline values: CDR1 SGHTA, CDR2 FQGNSA. This CDR3 has 15 residues.

V is TRBV5-8 and J is TRBJ2-7, with D perhaps TRBD1 (5 bases). Germline CDR1 is SGHTS and CDR2 is YDEGEE. V lost 1 base to trimming and J lost 3 bases, with 11 bases between them. The CDR3 spans 14 residues. CDR3 protein: CASSLRARDYEQYF. CDR3 coding DNA: TGTGCCAGCAGCTTGAGGGCCAGGGACTACGAGCAGTACTTC.

The chain employs TRBV19 and TRBJ2-5; 11 nucleotides line up with TRBD2. V lost 8 bases to trimming and J lost 0 bases; unmatched junction nucleotides: 8. CDR3 length: 16 residues. Germline V gene sequence: CDR1 LNHDA, CDR2 SQIVND (reference sequence). CDR3 bases: TGTGCCAGTTTTTCCTTAGCGGGGGGGTACCAAGAGACCCAGTACTTC. Protein sequence: CASFSLAGGYQETQYF.

This clone was detected only a few times. The rearrangement links TRBV4-1 to TRBJ2-1; 8 bases agree with TRBD2. Germline-derived CDR1 and CDR2 are MGHRA and YSYEKL. The J segment lost 4 bases and the V segment lost 1 base, leaving 0 bases of the junction unmatched. The CDR3 spans 14 residues. Here the CDR3 DNA reads TGCGCCAGCAGCCAAGGCGGGGGGTACAATGAGCAGTTCTTC. Protein sequence: CASSQGGGYNEQFF.

This chain uses TRBV11-3 with TRBJ2-1, with a weak D call TRBD1 (6 bases). The V gene lost 5 bases and the J gene lost 3 bases, with 14 bases spanning the gap. The germline V gene encodes CDR1 SGHNT and CDR2 YENEEA. This CDR3 has 15 amino acids. CDR3 sequence: CASSPRGSYYNEQFF. Written as DNA, the CDR3 is TGTGCCAGCAGCCCAAGGGGGAGTTACTACAATGAGCAGTTCTTC.

This chain uses TRBV29-1 with TRBJ2-1; unclear D gene. The CDR3 runs to 15 residues. Trimming removed 4 bases from V and 3 bases from J, with 16 bases in between. Germline V gene sequence: CDR1 SQVTM, CDR2 ANQGSEA. The CDR3 spells CSVVWQNKNYNEQFF. The CDR3 coding sequence is TGCAGCGTTGTTTGGCAGAATAAAAACTACAATGAGCAGTTCTTC.